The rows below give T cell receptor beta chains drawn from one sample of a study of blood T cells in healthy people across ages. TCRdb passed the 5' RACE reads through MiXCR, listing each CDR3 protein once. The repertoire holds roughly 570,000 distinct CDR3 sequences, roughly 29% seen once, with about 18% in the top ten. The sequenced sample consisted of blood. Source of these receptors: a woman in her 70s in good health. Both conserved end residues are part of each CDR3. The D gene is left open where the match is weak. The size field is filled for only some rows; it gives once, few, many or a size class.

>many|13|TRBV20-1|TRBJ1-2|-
TGCAGTGCTAGAGAGGCAGGAAACTATGGCTACACCTTC
CSAREAGNYGYTF
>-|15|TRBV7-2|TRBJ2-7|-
TGTGCCAGCAGCCTCCAGGGGGGCCAATCGGGCGAGCAGTACTTC
CASSLQGGQSGEQYF
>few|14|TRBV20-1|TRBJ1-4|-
TGCAGTGCCGGGGGAGGTTCGGGGAGTGAAAAACTGTTTTTT
CSAGGGSGSEKLFF
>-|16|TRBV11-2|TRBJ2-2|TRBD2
TGTGCCAGCAGCCCGCGGGGGGCCCGTAACACCGGGGAGCTGTTTTTT
CASSPRGARNTGELFF
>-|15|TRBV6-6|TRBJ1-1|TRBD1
TGTGCCAGCAGTTACACAAAACAGGGGGGAACTGAAGCTTTCTTT
CASSYTKQGGTEAFF
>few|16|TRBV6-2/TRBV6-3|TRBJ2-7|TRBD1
TGTGCCAGCATTTTACCTCCCGACGACAGGGGAAACGAGCAGTACTTC
CASILPPDDRGNEQYF
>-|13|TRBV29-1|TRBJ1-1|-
TGCAGCGTTTGGGTTCTATCGAACACTGAAGCTTTCTTT
CSVWVLSNTEAFF
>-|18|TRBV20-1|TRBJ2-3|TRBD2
TGCAGTGCCACTCTCGGACTAGCGGGGATGACTAGCACAGATACGCAGTATTTT
CSATLGLAGMTSTDTQYF
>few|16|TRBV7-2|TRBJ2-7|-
TGTGCCAGCAGCCCGAAGTCGGGGGGCAGCTCCCACGAGCAGTACTTC
CASSPKSGGSSHEQYF
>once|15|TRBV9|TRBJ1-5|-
TGTGCCAGCAGCGTATCAGGGTTGAGCAATCAGCCCCAGCATTTT
CASSVSGLSNQPQHF
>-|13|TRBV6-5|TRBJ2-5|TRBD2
TGTGCCAGCAGTTATGGGGGGGGGGAGACCCAGTACTTC
CASSYGGGETQYF
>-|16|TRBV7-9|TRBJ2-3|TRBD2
TGTGCCAGCAGCTTATCGGGGGGGCCTCCGTCAGATACGCAGTATTTT
CASSLSGGPPSDTQYF
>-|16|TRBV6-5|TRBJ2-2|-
TGTGCCAGCAGTTACCGGATGCGGACGAACACCGGGGAGCTGTTTTTT
CASSYRMRTNTGELFF
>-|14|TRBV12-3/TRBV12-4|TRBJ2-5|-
TGTGCCAGCAGTCTCGGGACCCGCCAACAGACCCAGTACTTC
CASSLGTRQQTQYF
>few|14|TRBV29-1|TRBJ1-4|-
TGCAGCGTTGGGAGTAGTGCAACTAATGAAAAACTGTTTTTT
CSVGSSATNEKLFF
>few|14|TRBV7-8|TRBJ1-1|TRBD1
TGTGCCAGCAGCTTAGCCCCACAGGGGAGGACTGCTTTCTTT
CASSLAPQGRTAFF
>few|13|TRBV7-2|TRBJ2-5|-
TGTGCCAGCAGCCCCGACCCTCGGGAGACCCAGTACTTC
CASSPDPRETQYF
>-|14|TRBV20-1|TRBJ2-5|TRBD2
TGCAGTGTCCTGCGGGGGGGTTACCAAGAGACCCAGTACTTC
CSVLRGGYQETQYF
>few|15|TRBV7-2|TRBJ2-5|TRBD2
TGTGCCAGCAGACCAACGGGGACTAGCCAAGAGACCCAGTACTTC
CASRPTGTSQETQYF
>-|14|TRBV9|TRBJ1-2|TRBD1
TGTGCCAGCAGCGTAGTGGGGACAGGGGTTGGCTACACCTTC
CASSVVGTGVGYTF
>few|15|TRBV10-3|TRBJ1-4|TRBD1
TGTGCCATCAGTGATGCTACAGGGGTAAATGAAAAACTGTTTTTT
CAISDATGVNEKLFF
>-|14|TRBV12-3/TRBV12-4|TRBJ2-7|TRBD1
TGTGCCAGCAGTTTACAGGGGGAAGGGTACGAGCAGTACTTC
CASSLQGEGYEQYF
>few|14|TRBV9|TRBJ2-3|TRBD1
TGTGCCAGCAGCTCAGAGGGGGCGTCAGATACGCAGTATTTT
CASSSEGASDTQYF
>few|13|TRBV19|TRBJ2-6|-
TGTGCCAGTATAAGGTCTGGGGCCAACGTCCTGACTTTC
CASIRSGANVLTF
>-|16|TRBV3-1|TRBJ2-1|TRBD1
TGTGCCAGCAGCCAAGAGTTGGGGGACAGCTCCAATGAGCAGTTCTTC
CASSQELGDSSNEQFF
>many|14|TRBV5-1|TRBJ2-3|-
TGCGCCAGCAGCTTGGGGAGGGGCACAGATACGCAGTATTTT
CASSLGRGTDTQYF
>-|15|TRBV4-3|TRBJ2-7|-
TGCGCCAGCAGCCAAGGAGGAATTGGGCCTTACGAGCAGTACTTC
CASSQGGIGPYEQYF
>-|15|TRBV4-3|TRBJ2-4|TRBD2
TGCGCCAGCAGCCAAGAGATAGCGGGGGTAAACATTCAGTACTTC
CASSQEIAGVNIQYF
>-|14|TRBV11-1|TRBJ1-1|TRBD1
TGTGCCAGCAGCTTAAACAGGGGGCGTACTGAAGCTTTCTTT
CASSLNRGRTEAFF
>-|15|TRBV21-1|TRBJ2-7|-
TGTGCCAGCAGCAAAGCTGCCAAGAGCTCCTACGAGCAGTACTTC
CASSKAAKSSYEQYF
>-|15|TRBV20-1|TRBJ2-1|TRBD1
TGCAGTGCTTCGCAGACAGGGGTCGCCTACAATGAGCAGTTCTTC
CSASQTGVAYNEQFF
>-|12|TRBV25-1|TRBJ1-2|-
TGTGCCAGCAGTGAATCCGGGGGAGGCTACACCTTC
CASSESGGGYTF
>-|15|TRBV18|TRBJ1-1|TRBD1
TGTGCCAGCTCACCTCAAGATACAGGGGGCGCGGGAGCTTTCTTT
CASSPQDTGGAGAFF
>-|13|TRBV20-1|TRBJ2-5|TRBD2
TGCAGTGCTGCCGGGACTACACAAGAGACCCAGTACTTC
CSAAGTTQETQYF
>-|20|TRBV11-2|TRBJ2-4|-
TGTACCAGCAGCTTCACCTCGTCCGGAGGCCCTACCCTAGCCAAAAACATTCAGTACTTC
CTSSFTSSGGPTLAKNIQYF
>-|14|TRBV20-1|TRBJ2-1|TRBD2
TGCAGTGTAGCGGGGGGGCCAAGGCCGGATGAGCAGTTCTTC
CSVAGGPRPDEQFF
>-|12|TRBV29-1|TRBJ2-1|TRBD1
TGCAGCGTTCACAGGGGAAACAATGAGCAGTTCTTC
CSVHRGNNEQFF
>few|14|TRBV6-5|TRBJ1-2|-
TGTGCCAGCAGTTACGGCGGGTCGAACTATGGCTACACCTTC
CASSYGGSNYGYTF
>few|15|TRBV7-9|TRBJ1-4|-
TGTGCCAGCAGCTTAGTGGCAGGTCCTAATGAAAAACTGTTTTTT
CASSLVAGPNEKLFF
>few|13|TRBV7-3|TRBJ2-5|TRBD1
TGTGCCAGCAGCCAACAGGGGAAGGAGACCCAGTACTTC
CASSQQGKETQYF
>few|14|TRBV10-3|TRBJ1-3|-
TGTGCCATCAGTACCACAGTCTCTGGAAACACCATATATTTT
CAISTTVSGNTIYF
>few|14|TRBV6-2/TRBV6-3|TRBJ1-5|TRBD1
TGTGCCAGCAGTTATCAGGGGGCTTGGCAGCCCCAGCATTTT
CASSYQGAWQPQHF
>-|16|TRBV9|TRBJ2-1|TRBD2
TGTGCCAGCAGCGTAGGGGCTAGCGGGGCTTACAATGAGCAGTTCTTC
CASSVGASGAYNEQFF
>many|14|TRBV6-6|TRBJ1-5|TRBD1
TGTGCCAGCAGATACCAGGGGGCCGGTCAGCCCCAGCATTTT
CASRYQGAGQPQHF
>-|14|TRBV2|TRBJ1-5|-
TGTGCCAGCAGTGAAGATTACATTAAAGGTCTGGCGCATTTT
CASSEDYIKGLAHF
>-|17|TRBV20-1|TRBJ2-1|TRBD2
TGCAGTGCGAGACCCCTTAGCGGGGGGGCCCTTGGCAATGAGCAGTTCTTC
CSARPLSGGALGNEQFF